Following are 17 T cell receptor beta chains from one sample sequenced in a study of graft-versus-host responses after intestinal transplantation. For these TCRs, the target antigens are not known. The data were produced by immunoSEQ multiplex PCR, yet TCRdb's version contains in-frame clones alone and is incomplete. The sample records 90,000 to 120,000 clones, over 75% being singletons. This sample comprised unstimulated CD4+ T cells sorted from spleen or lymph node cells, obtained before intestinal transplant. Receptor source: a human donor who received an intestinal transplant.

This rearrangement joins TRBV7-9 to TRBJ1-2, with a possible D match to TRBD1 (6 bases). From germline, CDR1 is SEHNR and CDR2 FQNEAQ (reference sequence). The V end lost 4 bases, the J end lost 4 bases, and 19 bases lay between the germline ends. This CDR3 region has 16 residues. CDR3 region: CASSSTGQPSGYGYTF. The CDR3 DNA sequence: TGTGCCAGCAGCTCCACTGGACAGCCGAGCGGCTATGGCTACACCTTC.

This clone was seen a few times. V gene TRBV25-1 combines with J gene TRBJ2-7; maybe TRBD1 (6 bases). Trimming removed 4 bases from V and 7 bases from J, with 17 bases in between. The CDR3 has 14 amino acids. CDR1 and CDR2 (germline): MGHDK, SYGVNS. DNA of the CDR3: TGTGCCAGCAGTGCAAACGCGGAAGGGGGTGAGCAGTACTTC. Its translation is CASSANAEGGEQYF.

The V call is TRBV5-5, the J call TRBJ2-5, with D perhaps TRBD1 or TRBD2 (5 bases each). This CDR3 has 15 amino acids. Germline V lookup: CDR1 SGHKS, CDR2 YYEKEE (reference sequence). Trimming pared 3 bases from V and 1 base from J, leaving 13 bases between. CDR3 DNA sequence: TGTGCCAGCAGCTCGTGGGGGTGGGGCCAAGAGACCCAGTACTTC. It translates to CASSSWGWGQETQYF.

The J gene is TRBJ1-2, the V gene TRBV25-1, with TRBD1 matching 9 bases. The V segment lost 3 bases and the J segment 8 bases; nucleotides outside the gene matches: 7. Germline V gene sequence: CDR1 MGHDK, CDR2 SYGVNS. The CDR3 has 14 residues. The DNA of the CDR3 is TGTGCCAGCAGTGACCCTAACAGGGGGCGAGGCTACACCTTC. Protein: CASSDPNRGRGYTF.

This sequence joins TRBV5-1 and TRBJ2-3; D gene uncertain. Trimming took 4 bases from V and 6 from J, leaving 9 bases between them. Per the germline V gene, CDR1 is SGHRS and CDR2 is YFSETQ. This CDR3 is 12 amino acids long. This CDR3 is CASSPDLDTQYF. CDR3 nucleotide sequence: TGCGCCAGCAGCCCCGACTTGGATACGCAGTATTTT.

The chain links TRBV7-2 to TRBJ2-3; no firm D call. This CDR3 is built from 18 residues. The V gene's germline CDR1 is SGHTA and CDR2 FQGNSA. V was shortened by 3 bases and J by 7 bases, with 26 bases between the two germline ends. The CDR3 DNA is TGTGCCAGCAGCTTCCCCCGTTGGTTAGCATTTCTGGATCATACGCAGTATTTT. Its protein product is CASSFPRWLAFLDHTQYF.

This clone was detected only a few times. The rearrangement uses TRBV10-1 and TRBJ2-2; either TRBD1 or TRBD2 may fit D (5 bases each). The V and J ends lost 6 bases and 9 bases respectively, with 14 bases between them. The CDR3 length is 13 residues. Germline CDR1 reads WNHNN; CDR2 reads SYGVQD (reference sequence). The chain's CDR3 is CASSRDPRRELFF. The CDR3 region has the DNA TGCGCCAGCAGCAGGGACCCCCGGAGGGAGCTGTTTTTT.

The CDR3 coding sequence is TGTGCCAGCAGCCCGGGACAGGTTCCTAACTATGGCTACACCTTC. It encodes CASSPGQVPNYGYTF. The V and J genes are TRBV11-2 and TRBJ1-2; 8 bases fit TRBD1. The CDR3 is 15 amino acids. V lost 5 bases and J lost 0; bases outside the gene matches: 5. Germline-derived CDR1 and CDR2 are SGHAT and FQNNGV.

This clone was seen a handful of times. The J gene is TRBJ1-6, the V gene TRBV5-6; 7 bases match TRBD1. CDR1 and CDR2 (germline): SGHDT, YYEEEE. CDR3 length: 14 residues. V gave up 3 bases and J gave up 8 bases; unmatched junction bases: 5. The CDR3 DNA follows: TGTGCCAGCAGCTCACAGGGGTGGTATTCACCCCTCCACTTT. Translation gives CASSSQGWYSPLHF.

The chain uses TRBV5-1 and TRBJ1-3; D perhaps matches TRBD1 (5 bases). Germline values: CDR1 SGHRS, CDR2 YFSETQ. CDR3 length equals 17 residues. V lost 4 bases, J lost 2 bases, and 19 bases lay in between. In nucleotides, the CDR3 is TGCGCCAGCAGCCTCCTCGCAGGGTTTGGAACTGGAAACACCATATATTTT. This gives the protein CASSLLAGFGTGNTIYF.

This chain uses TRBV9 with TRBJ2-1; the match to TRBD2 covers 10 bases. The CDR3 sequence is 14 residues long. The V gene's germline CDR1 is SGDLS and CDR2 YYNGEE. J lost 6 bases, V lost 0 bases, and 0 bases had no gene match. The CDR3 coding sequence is TGTGCCAGCAGCGTAGGGACTAGCGGCAATGAGCAGTTCTTC. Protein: CASSVGTSGNEQFF. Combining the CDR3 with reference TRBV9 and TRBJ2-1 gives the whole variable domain DSGVTQTPKHLITATGQRVTLRCSPRSGDLSVYWYQQSLDQGLQFLIQYYNGEERAKGNILERFSAQQFPDLHSELNLSSLELGDSALYFCASSVGTSGNEQFFGPGTRLTVL.

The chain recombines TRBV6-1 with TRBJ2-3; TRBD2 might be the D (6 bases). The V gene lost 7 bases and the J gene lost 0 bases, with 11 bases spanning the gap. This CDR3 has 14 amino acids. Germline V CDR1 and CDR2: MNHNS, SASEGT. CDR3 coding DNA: TGTGCCAGCACCTCCGGGACTAGCACAGATACGCAGTATTTT. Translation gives CASTSGTSTDTQYF.

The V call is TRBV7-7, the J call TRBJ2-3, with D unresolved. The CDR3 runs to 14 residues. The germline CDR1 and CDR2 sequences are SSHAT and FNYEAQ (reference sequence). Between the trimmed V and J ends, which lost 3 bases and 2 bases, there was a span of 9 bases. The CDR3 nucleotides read TGTGCCAGCAGCTTTTCTAGAAACACAGATACGCAGTATTTT. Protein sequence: CASSFSRNTDTQYF.

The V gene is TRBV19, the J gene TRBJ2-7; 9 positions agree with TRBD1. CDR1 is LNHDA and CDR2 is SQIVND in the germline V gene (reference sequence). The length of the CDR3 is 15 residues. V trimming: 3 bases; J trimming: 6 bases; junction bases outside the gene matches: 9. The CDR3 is CASSIRSPDRGEQYF. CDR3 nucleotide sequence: TGTGCCAGTAGTATTCGAAGTCCGGACAGGGGCGAGCAGTACTTC.

For the CDR3, the DNA is TGTGCCAGCTTGGGACCCCAGGAGACCCAGTACTTC. It is translated as CASLGPQETQYF. The chain is built from TRBV18 and TRBJ2-5; the D call may be TRBD1 or TRBD2 (5 bases each). Trimming cost V 7 bases and J 5 bases, with 11 bases left between them. The CDR3 has 12 amino acids. The germline gives CDR1 KGHSH, CDR2 LQKENI.

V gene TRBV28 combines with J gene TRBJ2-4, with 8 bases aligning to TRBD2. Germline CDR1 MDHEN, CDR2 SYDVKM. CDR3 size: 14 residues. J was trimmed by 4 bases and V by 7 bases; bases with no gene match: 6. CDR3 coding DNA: TGTGCCAGCACGGGACTAGACCTTAAAAACATTCAGTACTTC. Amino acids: CASTGLDLKNIQYF.

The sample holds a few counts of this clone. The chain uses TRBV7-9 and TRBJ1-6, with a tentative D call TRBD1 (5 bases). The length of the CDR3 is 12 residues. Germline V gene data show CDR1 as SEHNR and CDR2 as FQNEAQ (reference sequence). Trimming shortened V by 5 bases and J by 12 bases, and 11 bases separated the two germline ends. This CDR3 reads CASSQPQGPLHF. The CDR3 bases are TGTGCCAGCAGCCAGCCGCAGGGACCCCTCCACTTT.